This is a list of T cell receptor beta chains from one sample in a study of shared clonotypes between healthy human individuals. Libraries were prepared by immunoSEQ multiplex PCR; TCRdb keeps only in-frame clonotypes and omits some of them. The table shows around 700,000 clones, with 55% to 85% occurring only once. Sequencing input: memory CD4+ T cells sorted from blood. The receptor source for this set is a woman aged 25 to 45 in good health. Both conserved end residues are part of each CDR3. A D gene is named only where the DNA matches it firmly. Expanded clones are given a class, and other clones once, few, many or no size at all.

CDR3 protein | CDR3 DNA | clone size | V gene | D gene | J gene
CASSGTSGHNEQFF | TGTGCCAGCAGCGGGACTAGCGGTCACAATGAGCAGTTCTTC | - | TRBV9 | TRBD2 | TRBJ2-1
CASASGRNYNEQFF | TGTGCCAGCGCTAGCGGGAGGAACTACAATGAGCAGTTCTTC | - | TRBV2 | TRBD2 | TRBJ2-1
CASSNRGLTHTGELFF | TGTGCCAGCAGCAACAGGGGCCTTACCCACACCGGGGAGCTGTTTTTT | - | TRBV28 | TRBD1 | TRBJ2-2
CAWSVLTGVNTEAFF | TGTGCCTGGAGTGTACTGACAGGGGTGAACACTGAAGCTTTCTTT | few | TRBV30 | TRBD1 | TRBJ1-1
CASSLSGQLQHF | TGTGCCAGCAGTTTATCCGGACAGCTCCAGCATTTT | once | TRBV28 | - | TRBJ1-5
CASSFLAAPYEQYF | TGTGCCAGCAGCTTTCTAGCGGCCCCCTACGAGCAGTACTTC | - | TRBV5-8 | TRBD2 | TRBJ2-7
CASSPGHQDTEAFF | TGTGCCAGCAGCCCGGGACACCAGGACACTGAAGCTTTCTTT | once | TRBV7-9 | - | TRBJ1-1
CASSLLAGGYEQYF | TGTGCCAGCAGCTTGCTAGCGGGAGGATACGAGCAGTACTTC | once | TRBV7-8 | TRBD2 | TRBJ2-7
CASSARGGGAEAFF | TGTGCCAGCAGTGCAAGGGGCGGAGGCGCTGAAGCTTTCTTT | - | TRBV6-1 | - | TRBJ1-1
CASSLAGAGAVTGELFF | TGTGCCAGCAGCTTGGCTGGGGCGGGGGCTGTAACGGGGGAGCTGTTTTTT | - | TRBV5-4 | - | TRBJ2-2
CASSPSTGPLYEQYF | TGCGCCAGCAGCCCCTCTACAGGGCCCCTCTACGAGCAGTACTTC | - | TRBV5-1 | - | TRBJ2-7
CASSYSGEGNTIYF | TGTGCCAGCAGTTACTCGGGGGAAGGAAACACCATATATTTT | - | TRBV6-7 | - | TRBJ1-3
CASSSQGAGNQPQHF | TGTGCCAGCAGCTCACAGGGGGCCGGCAATCAGCCCCAGCATTTT | - | TRBV7-2 | TRBD1 | TRBJ1-5
CASSPRHIPRTEAFF | TGCGCCAGCAGCCCAAGACACATACCCCGGACTGAAGCTTTCTTT | - | TRBV4-1 | - | TRBJ1-1
CASSPPGRFGSYNEQFF | TGTGCCAGCTCACCACCGGGGCGGTTCGGCTCCTACAATGAGCAGTTCTTC | - | TRBV18 | - | TRBJ2-1
CASSLAPGTSGNEQFF | TGCGCCAGCAGCTTGGCCCCCGGGACTAGCGGCAATGAGCAGTTCTTC | - | TRBV5-1 | TRBD2 | TRBJ2-1
CASSPDSRRSSYEQYF | TGTGCCAGCAGCCCAGATAGCCGTAGGAGCTCCTACGAGCAGTACTTC | - | TRBV5-4 | - | TRBJ2-7
CASSLGRGHYEQYF | TGTGCCAGCAGTTTAGGCAGGGGGCACTACGAGCAGTACTTC | - | TRBV27 | TRBD1 | TRBJ2-7
CASSSDRLNEKLFF | TGTGCCAGCAGCTCGGACAGGCTCAATGAAAAACTGTTTTTT | once | TRBV7-8 | TRBD1 | TRBJ1-4
CASSPYSGGRSYEQYF | TGTGCCAGCAGCCCCTACTCAGGGGGCAGGTCCTACGAGCAGTACTTC | - | TRBV7-9 | TRBD1 | TRBJ2-7
CATSRDTGRGETQYF | TGTGCCACCAGCAGAGATACTGGCCGAGGAGAGACCCAGTACTTC | few | TRBV15 | - | TRBJ2-5
CASSLGGQGDEKLFF | TGTGCCAGCAGCTTGGGCGGACAGGGGGATGAAAAACTGTTTTTT | - | TRBV5-4 | TRBD1 | TRBJ1-4
CASSLKTTTYNEQFF | TGCGCCAGCAGCTTGAAGACTACGACCTACAATGAGCAGTTCTTC | - | TRBV5-1 | - | TRBJ2-1
CASSYDRGDGYTF | TGTGCCAGCAGTTACGACAGGGGAGATGGCTACACCTTC | - | TRBV6-6 | TRBD1 | TRBJ1-2
CASSETPTLGTGHNEQFF | TGCGCCAGCAGTGAGACTCCTACCCTCGGGACTGGCCACAATGAGCAGTTCTTC | - | TRBV10-1 | - | TRBJ2-1
CASSLTGAEQETQYF | TGTGCCAGCAGCTTAACCGGGGCCGAACAAGAGACCCAGTACTTC | - | TRBV11-1 | - | TRBJ2-5
CASRDIGGNQPQHF | TGTGCCAGTAGGGACATCGGTGGGAATCAGCCCCAGCATTTT | - | TRBV19 | - | TRBJ1-5
CASRPGSGDGYTF | TGTGCCAGCAGGCCAGGGTCAGGGGATGGCTACACCTTC | once | TRBV28 | - | TRBJ1-2
CLPARQETQYF | TGCCTGCCGGCGCGTCAAGAGACCCAGTACTTC | - | TRBV20-1 | - | TRBJ2-5
CASSRMNTEAFF | TGTGCCAGCAGTAGGATGAACACTGAAGCTTTCTTT | - | TRBV6-1 | - | TRBJ1-1
CASSIQGNYGYTF | TGCGCCAGCAGCATACAGGGGAACTATGGCTACACCTTC | - | TRBV5-1 | TRBD1 | TRBJ1-2
CASSIRSAVEQFF | TGTGCCAGTAGTATACGTTCAGCGGTTGAGCAGTTCTTC | - | TRBV19 | - | TRBJ2-1
CASSDPSYEQYF | TGTGCCAGCAGTGACCCATCCTACGAGCAGTACTTC | - | TRBV25-1 | - | TRBJ2-7
CASSHRGPNEKLFF | TGCGCCAGCAGCCACAGGGGTCCTAATGAAAAACTGTTTTTT | once | TRBV5-1 | TRBD1 | TRBJ1-4
CARSRGFWHQPQHF | TGTGCCAGAAGCCGGGGGTTTTGGCATCAGCCCCAGCATTTT | - | TRBV5-3 | - | TRBJ1-5
CASSGAPYEQYF | TGTGCCAGCAGCGGGGCCCCCTACGAGCAGTACTTC | - | TRBV28 | - | TRBJ2-7
CASSPKTSRGDTQYF | TGTGCCAGCAGCCCGAAAACTAGCCGGGGAGATACGCAGTATTTT | - | TRBV11-2 | - | TRBJ2-3
CSVESSGPVWTQYF | TGCAGCGTTGAATCTAGCGGCCCGGTCTGGACCCAGTACTTC | once | TRBV29-1 | TRBD2 | TRBJ2-5
CATGGSYGYTF | TGTGCCACCGGAGGGAGCTATGGCTACACCTTC | - | TRBV28 | - | TRBJ1-2
CASSYSQDNYGYTF | TGTGCCAGCAGTTACTCCCAGGATAACTATGGCTACACCTTC | - | TRBV6-6 | - | TRBJ1-2
CASSPLAEAYSYEQYF | TGTGCCAGTAGTCCGTTAGCGGAGGCGTACTCCTACGAGCAGTACTTC | - | TRBV19 | - | TRBJ2-7
CASSISSGSMLEQYF | TGTGCCAGCAGCATCTCTAGCGGGAGTATGCTCGAGCAGTACTTC | - | TRBV21-1 | - | TRBJ2-7
CASSFYGKETQYF | TGTGCCAGCAGCTTTTACGGAAAAGAGACCCAGTACTTC | - | TRBV5-5 | - | TRBJ2-5
CASCPWDEQFF | TGTGCCAGTTGCCCTTGGGATGAGCAGTTCTTC | - | TRBV19 | - | TRBJ2-1
CASSPGTGGRETQYF | TGTGCCAGCAGCCCAGGGACAGGGGGACGGGAGACCCAGTACTTC | few | TRBV6-6 | TRBD1 | TRBJ2-5
CAWSLRPGQGVLGTEAFF | TGTGCCTGGAGTCTCCGGCCGGGACAGGGGGTGCTGGGGACTGAAGCTTTCTTT | - | TRBV30 | TRBD1 | TRBJ1-1
CASSASVLTRIQYF | TGTGCCAGCAGCGCTTCGGTTTTGACGAGAATTCAGTACTTC | - | TRBV9 | - | TRBJ2-4